This T cell receptor (beta chain) appears in the sequencing data of a study of cytomegalovirus exposure and HLA in healthy donors. The wider study: The approximately 110 validation repertoires used a platform that matched the one used for the 666 first-cohort repertoires, as a later analysis reported. Overall study findings and caveats: Researchers counted 164 TCR beta chains as cytomegalovirus-associated.

Regarding this clone: Its antigen is undetermined.

Assay used: immunoSEQ multiplex PCR; TCRdb lists only in-frame clones, some missing. The table shows about 190,000 clones, with roughly 88% occurring only once. The CDR3 is made up of 15 amino acids. V shed 5 bases and J 4 bases; nucleotides not matched to a gene: 9. CDR1 is MNHEY, CDR2 SMNVEV, per germline (reference sequence). This receptor was identified in a woman aged 18-30 years in good health and CMV-seronegative. This chain links TRBV27 with TRBJ2-7; TRBD1 matches at 9 bases. Sample: PBMCs. CDR3 coding DNA: TGTGCCAGCAGTACTACCGGGACAGGGCGATACGAGCAGTACTTC. Amino acid sequence: CASSTTGTGRYEQYF.